The text below deals with one TCR beta chain. No antigen is known for it. Per-base quality was not reported, and no clone a single base away is much larger than it. Collaborating institutions collected whole blood in K2EDTA tubes following their own protocols. Collaborator samples were shipped for TCRbeta analysis as frozen whole blood, isolated PBMCs, or DNA extracted from either sample type. This record comes from a study of blood T cell repertoires in COVID-19 (dated by TCRdb to the early 2020s). Study-level background: Samples covering the acute and convalescent phases of COVID-19 were provided by collaborators in the United States, Italy and Spain. Where HLA class I and class II types were available, the types were taken from metadata supplied by the sample provider, not from assay-based typing. A de-identified subject ID, COVID-19 status, age in years and sex were almost always included in the sample metadata. Subjects who had been exposed to COVID-19, were actively infected with it, or had recovered from it provided the deeply sampled blood TCRbeta repertoires that made up the dataset. A freely available public database, intended as a resource for researchers studying the immune response to SARS-CoV-2, is where the repertoires were released. Samples came from the ongoing ImmuneRACE study (first 160 participants) plus 1,254 subjects from 6 global collaborators. The prospective study material was composed of cDNA or gDNA derived from T cells, B-cell-depleted T cells, or PBMCs. Results and caveats for the whole study, not just this receptor: The amount of clinical and demographic metadata varied by source and participant and was provided uncurated.

The immunoSEQ Assay, a bias-controlled multiplex PCR, was used to amplify TCRbeta CDR3 regions from genomic DNA. Turning to the authors' computational methods: Nucleated cell counts per sample were estimated from amplification of reference gene primers within the assay. To quantify the absolute abundance of each unique TCRbeta CDR3 rearrangement, sequence reads were collapsed and filtered. Productive Simpson clonality was computed per sample as the square root of Simpson's diversity index over productive rearrangements. What TCRdb holds here is the immuneACCESS table cut down to in-frame rearrangements. Part of the clones is not present; checked against another copy, under half of the missing clones reflect an unresolved V gene, and the others are unexplained. That table furnishes V, J and clone size, whereas the DNA furnished D and trimming. For this sample there are more than 95,000 clones; roughly 80% appear just once. Approximately 3.5% of the sample is in the top ten clones.

This sequence originates from an elderly woman with active or convalescent COVID-19. Sequencing used peripheral blood.

The DNA sequence reads TGTGCCATCAGTGAGTCGAGTGACAAAAACATTCAGTACTTC. This encodes CAISESSDKNIQYF. The V and J segments used are TRBV10-3 and TRBJ2-4, with no confidently assigned D gene. V is pared back by 0 bases and J by 3 bases, with 6 bases lying between the germline termini. CDR1 and CDR2, per the germline V gene, are ENHRY and SYGVKD. The CDR3 goes from the cysteine to the phenylalanine over 14 residues. The read is trimmed to its CDR3 DNA, 42 bases read in frame from base 1.